This is a list of T cell receptor beta chains from one sample in a study of metastatic and nonmetastatic thyroid tumors. TCRdb re-analyzed the PCR reads using MiXCR. This table has 20,000 to 25,000 clones, 9% to 15% appearing once. Sequenced sample: blood. The receptors stem from a male donor with papillary thyroid cancer or a benign thyroid nodule (not recorded which). Some clones in this sample may be carry-over from other donors' samples. Each CDR3 is given with its conserved first and last residue. The D gene is left open where the match is weak. The size of a clone is reported for some rows only, either as once, few or many, or as a class for expanded clones.

j_call v_call clone_size d_call cdr3_aa cdr3_nt
TRBJ2-1 TRBV12-3/TRBV12-4 many . CASNPTGEGGGEQFF TGTGCCAGCAATCCGACAGGGGAGGGTGGTGGTGAGCAGTTCTTC
TRBJ2-6 TRBV20-1 many . CSARDPGGAGANVLTF TGCAGTGCTAGAGATCCGGGTGGGGCTGGGGCCAACGTCCTGACTTTC
TRBJ2-2 TRBV7-8 many TRBD1 CASSLGGAAGELFF TGTGCCAGCAGTTTAGGGGGCGCCGCCGGGGAGCTGTTTTTT
TRBJ1-2 TRBV9 many . CASSPTGPNYGYTF TGTGCCAGCAGCCCAACGGGCCCGAACTATGGCTACACCTTC
TRBJ1-2 TRBV19 . . CASHRKGGYGYTF TGTGCCAGCCACAGAAAAGGTGGCTATGGCTACACCTTC
TRBJ1-2 TRBV2 many TRBD1 CASSEPQGRGQNYGYTF TGTGCCAGCAGTGAACCCCAAGGAAGGGGGCAGAACTATGGCTACACCTTC
TRBJ1-1 TRBV12-3/TRBV12-4 medium-sized . CASSLGAGVRAFF TGTGCCAGCAGTTTAGGCGCAGGGGTAAGAGCTTTCTTT
TRBJ1-5 TRBV6-1 . . CASSPVPDGNQPQHF TGTGCCAGCAGCCCTGTTCCAGACGGCAATCAGCCCCAGCATTTT
TRBJ2-3 TRBV12-3/TRBV12-4 medium-sized . CASNRDLITDTQYF TGTGCCAGCAACCGGGACCTCATAACAGATACGCAGTATTTT
TRBJ2-3 TRBV27 medium-sized TRBD2 CASSRSPGTSTDTQYF TGTGCCAGCAGTCGAAGTCCCGGGACTAGCACTGATACGCAGTATTTT
TRBJ1-1 TRBV28 medium-sized . CASSFLDGGGTEAFF TGTGCCAGCAGTTTCCTTGATGGGGGAGGCACTGAAGCTTTCTTT
TRBJ2-3 TRBV19 many . CASKLAGSTDTQYF TGTGCCAGTAAACTAGCTGGTAGCACAGATACGCAGTATTTT
TRBJ2-7 TRBV4-2 . . CASSQAGLSYEQYF TGTGCCAGCAGCCAAGCGGGCTTATCCTACGAGCAGTACTTC